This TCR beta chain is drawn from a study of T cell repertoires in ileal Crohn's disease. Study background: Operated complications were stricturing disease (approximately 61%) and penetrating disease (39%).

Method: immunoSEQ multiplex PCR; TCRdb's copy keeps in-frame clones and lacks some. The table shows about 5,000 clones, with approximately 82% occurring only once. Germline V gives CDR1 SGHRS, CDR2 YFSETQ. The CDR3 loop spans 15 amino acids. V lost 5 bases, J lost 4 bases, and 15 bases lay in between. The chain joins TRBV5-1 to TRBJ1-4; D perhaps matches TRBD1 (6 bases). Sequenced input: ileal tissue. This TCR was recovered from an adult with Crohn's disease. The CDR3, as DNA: TGCGCCAGCAGGGTTCGGACAGCCTTTAATGAAAAACTGTTTTTT. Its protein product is CASRVRTAFNEKLFF. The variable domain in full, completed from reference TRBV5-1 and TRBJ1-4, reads KAGVTQTPRYLIKTRGQQVTLSCSPISGHRSVSWYQQTPGQGLQFLFEYFSETQRNKGNFPGRFSGRQFSNSRSEMNVSTLELGDSALYLCASRVRTAFNEKLFFGSGTQLSVL.